Detailed here is one T cell receptor (beta chain). Treatment: oral pan-JAK inhibitor, 5-10 mg twice daily. Germline V CDR1 and CDR2: GTSNPN, SVGIG (reference sequence). With 5 bases removed from V and 5 bases from J, the gap between germline ends came to 12 bases. The CDR3 is 12 residues long. The sample belongs to a study of CD8+ T cells in alopecia areata. Extracted RNA was reverse transcribed, and the resulting cDNA served as sequencing template. Sequenced by immunoSEQ multiplex PCR; TCRdb stores in-frame clones only, minus some. The sample yields 210,000 or so clones, over 60% seen once. This sequence originates from a human donor with alopecia areata. The genes are TRBV30 and TRBJ1-1, with D tentatively TRBD1 (5 bases). The input for sequencing was CD4+ T cells sorted from blood, taken at week 44, from a patient treated with tofacitinib. The CDR3 DNA is TGTGCCTGGCGGAGGGGAGCAACTGAAGCTTTCTTT. This encodes CAWRRGATEAFF.